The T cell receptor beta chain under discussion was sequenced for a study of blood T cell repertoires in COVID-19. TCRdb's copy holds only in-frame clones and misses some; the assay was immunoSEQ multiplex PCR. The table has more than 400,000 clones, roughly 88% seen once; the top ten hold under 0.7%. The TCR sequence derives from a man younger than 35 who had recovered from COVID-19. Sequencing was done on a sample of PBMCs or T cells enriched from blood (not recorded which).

CDR3 protein: CASTIAAGGSYEQYF. CDR3 DNA sequence: TGTGCCAGCACTATCGCGGCAGGGGGTTCCTACGAGCAGTACTTC. This chain joins TRBV19 and TRBJ2-7, with 7 bases lining up with TRBD1. The CDR3 loop spans 15 amino acids. The V gene's germline CDR1 is LNHDA and CDR2 SQIVND (reference sequence). The trim removed 9 bases at V and 1 base at J, leaving 12 bases unmatched.